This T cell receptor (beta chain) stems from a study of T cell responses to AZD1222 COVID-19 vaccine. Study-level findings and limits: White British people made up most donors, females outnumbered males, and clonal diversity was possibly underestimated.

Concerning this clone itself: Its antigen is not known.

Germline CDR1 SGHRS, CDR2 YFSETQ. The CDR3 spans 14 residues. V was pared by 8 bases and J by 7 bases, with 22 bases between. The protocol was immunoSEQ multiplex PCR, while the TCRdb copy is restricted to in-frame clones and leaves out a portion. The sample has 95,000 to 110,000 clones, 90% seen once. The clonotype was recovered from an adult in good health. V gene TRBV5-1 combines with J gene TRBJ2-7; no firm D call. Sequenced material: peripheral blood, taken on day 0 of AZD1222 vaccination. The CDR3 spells CARNRNRARVEQYF. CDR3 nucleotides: TGCGCCAGAAATCGAAATCGGGCCCGAGTGGAGCAGTACTTC. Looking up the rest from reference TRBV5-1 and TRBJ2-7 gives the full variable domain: KAGVTQTPRYLIKTRGQQVTLSCSPISGHRSVSWYQQTPGQGLQFLFEYFSETQRNKGNFPGRFSGRQFSNSRSEMNVSTLELGDSALYLCARNRNRARVEQYFGPGTRLTVT.